This entry features one TCR beta chain sequence. Its antigen is unknown. Time point here: cycle 4 day 1 (C4D1), after less than 7 weeks of nivolumab. All patients relapsed after autologous stem cell transplantation, and brentuximab vedotin exposure varied. From thawed PBMCs, CD8+ T cells were isolated by magnetic negative selection. The assay was immunoSEQ multiplex PCR, and TCRdb's table has in-frame clones only and misses some. Among fewer than 10,000 clones, roughly 80% were seen once, and the ten largest hold about 27%. This sample was included in a study of PD-1 blockade in classical Hodgkin lymphoma. Study at large: Each patient was given nivolumab 3 mg/kg through a vein every 2 weeks. Study findings and constraints: The baseline diversity of complete responders showed similarity to that of newly diagnosed patients. It was reported that newly diagnosed patients had less baseline TCR diversity than healthy donors.

CDR3 length equals 14 residues. Per the germline V gene, CDR1 is LGHNT and CDR2 is FRNRAP. The V end was cut by 7 bases, the J end by 3 bases, with 16 bases between. The sequence came from a human donor with classical Hodgkin lymphoma. The material was CD8+ T cells from blood, obtained before the fourth cycle of nivolumab. The gene calls are TRBV12-5 and TRBJ2-7; D tentatively reads TRBD1 or TRBD2 (5 bases each). The CDR3 reads CASDLGQGDYEQYF. The CDR3 DNA is TGTGCTAGTGATTTAGGGCAGGGAGACTACGAGCAGTACTTC.